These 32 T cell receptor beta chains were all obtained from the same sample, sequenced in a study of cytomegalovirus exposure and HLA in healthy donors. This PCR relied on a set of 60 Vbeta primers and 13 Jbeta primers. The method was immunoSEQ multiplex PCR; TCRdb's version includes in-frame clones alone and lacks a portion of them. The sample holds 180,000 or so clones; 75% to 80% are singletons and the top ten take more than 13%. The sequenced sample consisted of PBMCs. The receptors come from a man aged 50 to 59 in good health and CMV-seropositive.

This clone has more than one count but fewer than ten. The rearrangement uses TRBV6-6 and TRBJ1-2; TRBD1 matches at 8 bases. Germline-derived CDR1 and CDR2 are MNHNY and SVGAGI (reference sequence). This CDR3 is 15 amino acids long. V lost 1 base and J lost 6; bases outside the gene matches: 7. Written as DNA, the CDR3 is TGTGCCAGCAGTTACTTGGACAGGGTGTTAGATGGCTACACCTTC. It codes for CASSYLDRVLDGYTF.

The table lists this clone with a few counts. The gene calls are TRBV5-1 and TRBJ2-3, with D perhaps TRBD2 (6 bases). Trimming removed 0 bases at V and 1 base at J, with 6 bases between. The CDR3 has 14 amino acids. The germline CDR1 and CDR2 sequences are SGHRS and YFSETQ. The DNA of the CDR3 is TGCGCCAGCAGCTTGGGGGGGGGCACAGATACGCAGTATTTT. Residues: CASSLGGGTDTQYF. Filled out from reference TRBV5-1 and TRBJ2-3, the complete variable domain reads KAGVTQTPRYLIKTRGQQVTLSCSPISGHRSVSWYQQTPGQGLQFLFEYFSETQRNKGNFPGRFSGRQFSNSRSEMNVSTLELGDSALYLCASSLGGGTDTQYFGPGTRLTVL.

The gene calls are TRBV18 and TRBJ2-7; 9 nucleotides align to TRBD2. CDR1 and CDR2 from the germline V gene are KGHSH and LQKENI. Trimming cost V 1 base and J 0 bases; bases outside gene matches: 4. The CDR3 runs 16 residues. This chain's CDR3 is CASSPRGSGGSYEQYF. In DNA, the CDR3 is TGTGCCAGCTCACCACGAGGTAGCGGGGGCTCCTACGAGCAGTACTTC. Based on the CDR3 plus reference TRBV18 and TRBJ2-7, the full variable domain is NAGVMQNPRHLVRRRGQEARLRCSPMKGHSHVYWYRQLPEEGLKFMVYLQKENIIDESGMPKERFSAEFPKEGPSILRIQQVVRGDSAAYFCASSPRGSGGSYEQYFGPGTRLTVT.

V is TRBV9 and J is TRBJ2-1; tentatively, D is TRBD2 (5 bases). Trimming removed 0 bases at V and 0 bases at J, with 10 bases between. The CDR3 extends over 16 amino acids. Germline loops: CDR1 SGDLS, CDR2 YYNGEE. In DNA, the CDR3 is TGTGCCAGCAGCGTAGCTACGGGAATCTCCTACAATGAGCAGTTCTTC. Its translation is CASSVATGISYNEQFF.

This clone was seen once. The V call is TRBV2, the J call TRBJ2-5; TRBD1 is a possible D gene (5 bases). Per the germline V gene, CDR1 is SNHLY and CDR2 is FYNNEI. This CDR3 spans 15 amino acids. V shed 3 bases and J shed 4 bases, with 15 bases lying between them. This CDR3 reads CASSDGAGIGETQYF. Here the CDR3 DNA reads TGTGCCAGCAGTGATGGGGCTGGGATTGGAGAGACCCAGTACTTC.

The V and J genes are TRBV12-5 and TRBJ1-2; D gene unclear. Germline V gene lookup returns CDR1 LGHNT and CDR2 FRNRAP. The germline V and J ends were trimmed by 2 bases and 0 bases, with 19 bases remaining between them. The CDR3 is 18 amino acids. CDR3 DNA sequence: TGTGCTAGTGGTTTGTTCCCTCGCCCCCCTACAGCTAACTATGGCTACACCTTC. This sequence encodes CASGLFPRPPTANYGYTF. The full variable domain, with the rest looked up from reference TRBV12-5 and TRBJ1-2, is DARVTQTPRHKVTEMGQEVTMRCQPILGHNTVFWYRQTMMQGLELLAYFRNRAPLDDSGMPKDRFSAEMPDATLATLKIQPSEPRDSAVYFCASGLFPRPPTANYGYTFGSGTRLTVV.

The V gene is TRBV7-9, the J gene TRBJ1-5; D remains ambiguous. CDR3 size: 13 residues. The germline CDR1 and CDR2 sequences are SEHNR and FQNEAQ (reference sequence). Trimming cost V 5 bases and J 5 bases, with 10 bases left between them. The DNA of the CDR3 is TGTGCCAGCAGCCCAGACTCCTATCAGCCCCAGCATTTT. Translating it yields CASSPDSYQPQHF.

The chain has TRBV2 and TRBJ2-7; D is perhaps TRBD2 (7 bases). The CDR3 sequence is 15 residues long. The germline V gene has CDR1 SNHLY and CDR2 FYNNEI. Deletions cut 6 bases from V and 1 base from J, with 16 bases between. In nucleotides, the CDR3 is TGTGCCAGCAGGGGAGGGGGGGTCAAATCCTACGAGCAGTACTTC. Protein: CASRGGGVKSYEQYF.

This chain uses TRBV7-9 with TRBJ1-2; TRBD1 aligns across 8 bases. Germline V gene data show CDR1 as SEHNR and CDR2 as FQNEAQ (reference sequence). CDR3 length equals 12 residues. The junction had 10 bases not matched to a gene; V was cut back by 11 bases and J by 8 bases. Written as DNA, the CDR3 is TGTGCCGGGGAGGACAGGGTAGGCGGCTACACCTTC. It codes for CAGEDRVGGYTF.

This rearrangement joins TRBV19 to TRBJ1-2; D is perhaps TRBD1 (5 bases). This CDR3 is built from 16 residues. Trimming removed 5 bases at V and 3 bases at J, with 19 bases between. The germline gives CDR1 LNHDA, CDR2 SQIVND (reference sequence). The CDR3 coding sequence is TGTGCCAGTAGTCTGGGGGGAATGAGGGTCGACTATGGCTACACCTTC. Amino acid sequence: CASSLGGMRVDYGYTF.

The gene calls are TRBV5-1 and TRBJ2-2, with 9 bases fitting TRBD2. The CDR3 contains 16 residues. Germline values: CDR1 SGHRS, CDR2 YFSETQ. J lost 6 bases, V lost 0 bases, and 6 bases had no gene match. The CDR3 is CASSLASGGLAGELFF. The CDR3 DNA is TGCGCCAGCAGCTTGGCAAGCGGGGGGCTCGCCGGGGAGCTGTTTTTT.

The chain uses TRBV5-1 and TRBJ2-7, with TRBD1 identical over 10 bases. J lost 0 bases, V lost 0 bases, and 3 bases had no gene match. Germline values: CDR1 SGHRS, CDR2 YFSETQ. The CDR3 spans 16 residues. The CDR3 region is CASSLATGGSSYEQYF. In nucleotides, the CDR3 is TGCGCCAGCAGCTTGGCGACAGGGGGCAGCTCCTACGAGCAGTACTTC.

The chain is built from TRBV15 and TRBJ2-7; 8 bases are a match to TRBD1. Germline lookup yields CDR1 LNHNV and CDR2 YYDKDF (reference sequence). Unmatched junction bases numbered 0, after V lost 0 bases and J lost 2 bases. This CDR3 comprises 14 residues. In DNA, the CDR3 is TGTGCCACCAGCAGAGAGGGACAGGCCTACGAGCAGTACTTC. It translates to CATSREGQAYEQYF.

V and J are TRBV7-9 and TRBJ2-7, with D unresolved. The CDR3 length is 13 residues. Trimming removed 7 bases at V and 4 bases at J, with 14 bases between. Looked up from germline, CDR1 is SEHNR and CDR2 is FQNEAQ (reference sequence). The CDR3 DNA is TGTGCCAGCAACCCACCAGGCATTTACGAGCAGTACTTC. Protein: CASNPPGIYEQYF.

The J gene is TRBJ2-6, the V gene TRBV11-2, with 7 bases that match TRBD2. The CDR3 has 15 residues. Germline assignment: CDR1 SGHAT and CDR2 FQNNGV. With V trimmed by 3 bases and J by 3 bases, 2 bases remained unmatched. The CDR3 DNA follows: TGTGCCAGCAGCTTCGGCGGGAGTGGGGCCAACGTCCTGACTTTC. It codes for CASSFGGSGANVLTF.

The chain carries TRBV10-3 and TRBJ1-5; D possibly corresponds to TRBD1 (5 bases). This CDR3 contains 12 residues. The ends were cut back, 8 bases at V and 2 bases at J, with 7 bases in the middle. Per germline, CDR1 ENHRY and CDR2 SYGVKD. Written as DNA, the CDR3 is TGTGCCATCGGGGGGGGCAATCAGCCCCAGCATTTT. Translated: CAIGGGNQPQHF.

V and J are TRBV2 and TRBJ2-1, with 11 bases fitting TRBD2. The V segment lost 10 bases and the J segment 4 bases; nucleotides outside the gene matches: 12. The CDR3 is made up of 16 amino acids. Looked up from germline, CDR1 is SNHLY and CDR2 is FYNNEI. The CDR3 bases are TGTGCCACCCTAAGTGGACCTAGCGGGGGGTACAATGAGCAGTTCTTC. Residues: CATLSGPSGGYNEQFF.

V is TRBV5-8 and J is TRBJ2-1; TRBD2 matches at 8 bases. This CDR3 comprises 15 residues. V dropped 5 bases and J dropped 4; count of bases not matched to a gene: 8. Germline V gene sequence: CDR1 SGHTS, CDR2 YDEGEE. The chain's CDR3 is CASSTGGTRYNEQFF. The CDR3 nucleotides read TGTGCCAGCAGTACGGGGGGGACCCGATACAATGAGCAGTTCTTC.

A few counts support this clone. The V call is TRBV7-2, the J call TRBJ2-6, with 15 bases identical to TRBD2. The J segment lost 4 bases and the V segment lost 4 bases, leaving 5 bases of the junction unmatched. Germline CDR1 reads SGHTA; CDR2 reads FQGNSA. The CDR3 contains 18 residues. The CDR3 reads CASSSGLAGGPGANVLTF. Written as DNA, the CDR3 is TGTGCCAGCAGCTCCGGACTAGCGGGGGGGCCAGGGGCCAACGTCCTGACTTTC.

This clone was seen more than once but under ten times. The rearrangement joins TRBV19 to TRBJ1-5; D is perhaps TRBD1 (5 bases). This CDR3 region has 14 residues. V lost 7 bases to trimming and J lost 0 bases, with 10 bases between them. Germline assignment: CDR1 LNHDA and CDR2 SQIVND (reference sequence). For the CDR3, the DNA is TGTGCCAGTAACGGAGGGGATAGCAATCAGCCCCAGCATTTT. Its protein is CASNGGDSNQPQHF.

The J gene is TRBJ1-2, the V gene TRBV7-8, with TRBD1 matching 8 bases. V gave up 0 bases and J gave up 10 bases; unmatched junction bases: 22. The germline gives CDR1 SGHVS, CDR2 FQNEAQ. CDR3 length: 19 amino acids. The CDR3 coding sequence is TGTGCCAGCAGCTTAGCCCGATTCGAAGACAGGGGCAACCTCCTTGACTACACCTTC. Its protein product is CASSLARFEDRGNLLDYTF.

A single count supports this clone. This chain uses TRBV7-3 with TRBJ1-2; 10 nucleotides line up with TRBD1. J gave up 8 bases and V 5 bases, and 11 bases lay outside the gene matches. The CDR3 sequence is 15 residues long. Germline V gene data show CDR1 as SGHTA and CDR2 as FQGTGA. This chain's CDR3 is CASSPSTGGLGGYTF. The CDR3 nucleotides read TGTGCCAGCAGCCCTTCGACAGGGGGCTTGGGCGGCTACACCTTC.

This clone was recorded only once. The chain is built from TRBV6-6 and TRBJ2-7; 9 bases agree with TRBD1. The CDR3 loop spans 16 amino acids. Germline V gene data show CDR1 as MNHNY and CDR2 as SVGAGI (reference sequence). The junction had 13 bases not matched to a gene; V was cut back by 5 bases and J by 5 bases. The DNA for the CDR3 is TGTGCCAGCAGTCTAAAACAGGGGGCGAGGGTGGACGAGCAGTACGTC. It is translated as CASSLKQGARVDEQYV.

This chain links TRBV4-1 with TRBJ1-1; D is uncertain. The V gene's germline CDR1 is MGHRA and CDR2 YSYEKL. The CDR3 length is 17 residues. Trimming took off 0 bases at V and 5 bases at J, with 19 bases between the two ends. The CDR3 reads CASSQEGLWGAKTEAFF. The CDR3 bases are TGCGCCAGCAGCCAAGAGGGCCTATGGGGAGCTAAAACTGAAGCTTTCTTT.

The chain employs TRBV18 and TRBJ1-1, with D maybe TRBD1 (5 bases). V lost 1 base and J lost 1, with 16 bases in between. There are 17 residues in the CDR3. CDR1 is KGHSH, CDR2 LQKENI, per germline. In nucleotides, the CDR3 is TGTGCCAGCTCACCACGGGGACTACGAGGGTCGAACACTGAAGCTTTCTTT. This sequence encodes CASSPRGLRGSNTEAFF.

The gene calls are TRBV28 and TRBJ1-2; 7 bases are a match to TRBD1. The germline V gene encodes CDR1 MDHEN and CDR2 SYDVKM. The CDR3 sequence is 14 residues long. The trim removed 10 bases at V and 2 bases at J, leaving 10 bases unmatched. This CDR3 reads CATEEAGGNYGYTF. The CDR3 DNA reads TGTGCCACCGAGGAGGCAGGGGGGAACTATGGCTACACCTTC.

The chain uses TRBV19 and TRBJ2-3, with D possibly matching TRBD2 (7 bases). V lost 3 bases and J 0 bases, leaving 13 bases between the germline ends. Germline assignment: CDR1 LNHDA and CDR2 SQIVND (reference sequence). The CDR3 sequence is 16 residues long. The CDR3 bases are TGTGCCAGTAGTATTTTCGGGGGGCCCAGCACAGATACGCAGTATTTT. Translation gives CASSIFGGPSTDTQYF.

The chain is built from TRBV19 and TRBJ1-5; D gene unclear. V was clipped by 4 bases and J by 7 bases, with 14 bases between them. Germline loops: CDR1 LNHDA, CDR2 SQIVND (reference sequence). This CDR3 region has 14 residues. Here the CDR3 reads CASSTGSAGQPQHF. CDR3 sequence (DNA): TGTGCCAGTAGTACCGGGAGTGCCGGGCAGCCCCAGCATTTT. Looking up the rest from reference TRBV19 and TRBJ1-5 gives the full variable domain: DGGITQSPKYLFRKEGQNVTLSCEQNLNHDAMYWYRQDPGQGLRLIYYSQIVNDFQKGDIAEGYSVSREKKESFPLTVTSAQKNPTAFYLCASSTGSAGQPQHFGDGTRLSIL.

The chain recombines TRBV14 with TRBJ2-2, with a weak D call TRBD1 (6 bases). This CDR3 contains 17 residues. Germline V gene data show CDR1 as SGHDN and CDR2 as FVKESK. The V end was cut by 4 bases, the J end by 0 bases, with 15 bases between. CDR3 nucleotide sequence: TGTGCCAGCAGCCGTGCAGGGGCAAGAGCGAACACCGGGGAGCTGTTTTTT. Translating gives CASSRAGARANTGELFF.

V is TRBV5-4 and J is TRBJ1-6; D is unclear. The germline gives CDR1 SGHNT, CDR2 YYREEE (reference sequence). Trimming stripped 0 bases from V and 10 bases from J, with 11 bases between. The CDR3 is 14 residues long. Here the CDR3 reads CASSLASEASPLHF. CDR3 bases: TGTGCCAGCAGCTTGGCCAGTGAGGCGTCACCCCTCCACTTT.

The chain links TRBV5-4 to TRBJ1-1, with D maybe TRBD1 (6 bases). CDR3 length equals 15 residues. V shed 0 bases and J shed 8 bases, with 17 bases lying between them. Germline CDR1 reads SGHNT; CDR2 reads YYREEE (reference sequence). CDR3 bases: TGTGCCAGCAGCTTGGCGGGACACTCCGGAGTGGAAGCTTTCTTT. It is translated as CASSLAGHSGVEAFF.

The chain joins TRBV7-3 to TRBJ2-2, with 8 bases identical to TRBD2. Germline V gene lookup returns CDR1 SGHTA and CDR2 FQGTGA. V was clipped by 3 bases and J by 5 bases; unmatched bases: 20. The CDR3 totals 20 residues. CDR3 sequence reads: CASSLISSTSAWTNTGELFF. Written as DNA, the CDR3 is TGTGCCAGCAGCTTGATAAGCTCGACTAGCGCTTGGACAAATACCGGGGAGCTGTTTTTT.